The source of this TCR beta chain is a study of early T cells in non-severe SARS-CoV-2 infection (dated by TCRdb to the early 2020s). The study in broad terms: Bulk RNA from unsorted whole blood was used for TCR sequencing, so alpha and beta chains could not be paired.

Overall results and qualifications from the work: VDJdb matching was skewed toward anti-spike CD8 responses, so virus-specific expansions were likely underestimated and private and CD4 specificities were missed.

Libraries were constructed by 5' RACE. The sample was run on a NextSeq 500. Unique molecular identifiers were attached to individual cDNA molecules in the TCR library protocol so that sequencing error and PCR bias could be corrected. Both TCR alpha and beta chains were sequenced, and tight co-correlation was observed between alpha and beta sequence abundances in each sample. The authors processed their data as follows. V gene, J gene and CDR3 annotation of TCR sequences was performed with Decombinator V4. TCRs were defined as expanded if a significant change between any two time points was detected under a Poisson model with p below 0.0001. TCR abundances were normalised to the total number of TCRs sequenced in each sample and reported as counts per million. MAIT TCRs were defined by TRAV1-2 paired with TRAJ12, TRAJ20 or TRAJ33, and iNKT TCRs by TRAV10 paired with TRAJ18. VDJdb, accessed 1 November 2021, was searched for CMV, EBV and SARS-CoV-2 annotated TCRs, excluding TCRs annotated for multiple antigens. TCRdb reworked the public reads: Q25 trimming with fastp, MiXCR clone assembly, productive beta chains retained. Rows merge per CDR3 protein into single entries with the most common DNA and genes. TCRdb's processing, not the study's, gives the V and J calls here. The sample includes some 83,000 distinct CDR3 sequences, with about 10% observed a single time. Approximately 8% of the sample is taken by the ten largest.

A case-control design nested within a healthcare worker cohort in London, UK, was used, with weekly nasopharyngeal swab PCR tests and blood sampling performed. Healthcare workers were enrolled in the week of the UK lockdown, from 23 to 31 March 2020, and were followed every week for up to roughly 15 weeks. This clonotype was observed at least ten times. The clone's antigen remains unknown. Qualities for individual bases were not recorded, and no much larger clone is one base off. CDR1 and CDR2 (SGHRS, YFSETQ) derive from the germline V gene. The CDR3 runs 15 amino acids, cysteine and phenylalanine included. Of all the DNA, just the CDR3 is kept, 45 bases in frame from base 1. V loses 5 bases, J loses 2 bases, and the germline ends lie 17 bases apart.

This TCR came from an adult who was a healthcare worker with PCR-confirmed SARS-CoV-2 infection or an uninfected control (not recorded which). The chain is encoded by TRBV5-1 joined to TRBJ2-7, with no reliable assignment of the D segment. The sample was whole blood, taken at baseline. The CDR3 loop reads CASSLTGVNPYEQYF. In nucleotide form, the sequence is TGCGCCAGCAGTCTGACTGGTGTCAACCCCTACGAGCAGTACTTC.